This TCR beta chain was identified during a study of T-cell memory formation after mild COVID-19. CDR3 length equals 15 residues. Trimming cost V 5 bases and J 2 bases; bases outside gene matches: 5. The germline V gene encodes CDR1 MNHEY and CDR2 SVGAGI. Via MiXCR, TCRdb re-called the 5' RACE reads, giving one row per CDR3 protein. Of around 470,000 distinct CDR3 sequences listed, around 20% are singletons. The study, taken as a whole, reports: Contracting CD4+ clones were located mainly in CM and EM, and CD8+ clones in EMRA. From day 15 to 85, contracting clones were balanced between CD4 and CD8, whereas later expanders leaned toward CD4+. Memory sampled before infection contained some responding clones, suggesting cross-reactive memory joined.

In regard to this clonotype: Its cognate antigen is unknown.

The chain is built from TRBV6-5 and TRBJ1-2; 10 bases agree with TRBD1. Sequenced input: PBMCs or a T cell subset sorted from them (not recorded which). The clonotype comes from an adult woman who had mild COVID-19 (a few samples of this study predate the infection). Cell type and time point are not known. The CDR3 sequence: CASSRQGAGNYGYTF. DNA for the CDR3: TGTGCCAGCAGTAGACAGGGGGCTGGGAACTATGGCTACACCTTC.